This TCR beta chain stems from a study of cytomegalovirus exposure and HLA in healthy donors. Primers: 60 Vbeta forward and 13 Jbeta reverse. Profiling relied on immunoSEQ multiplex PCR, and the TCRdb table lists in-frame clones only, not all of them. This repertoire includes about 150,000 clones. In regard to this clone: Its matching antigen is unknown.

Notes on the study in general: Most TCR sequences were seen very rarely across donors, but some public TCRs occurred in many.

The sequenced sample consisted of PBMCs. The receptor was isolated from a man aged 25 to 40 in good health and CMV-seronegative.

The CDR3 DNA follows: TGTGCCAGCAGCAAAGACAGGGTTGCAACCGGGGAGCTGTTTTTT. This sequence encodes CASSKDRVATGELFF. The J gene is TRBJ2-2, the V gene TRBV7-2; 7 nucleotides align to TRBD1. Germline-derived CDR1 and CDR2 are SGHTA and FQGNSA. The J segment lost 5 bases and the V segment lost 5 bases, leaving 8 bases of the junction unmatched. This CDR3 has 15 amino acids.